The TCR beta chain under discussion was sequenced for a study of blood T cell repertoires in COVID-19. Overall study context: The United States, Italy and Spain were the sources of the acute and convalescent COVID-19 samples. PBMCs, B-cell-depleted T cells, or T cells were the source of the cDNA or gDNA that made up the material.

Original processing methods: Reference gene primers were amplified, and this amplification served to estimate nucleated cell counts. The table came from immunoSEQ multiplex PCR; TCRdb's copy has only in-frame clones and leaves some out. The V and J calls and clone size come from that table; D and trimming were worked out from the DNA. The sample shows some 250,000 clones, roughly 80% of them seen only once. Germline V gives CDR1 MDHEN, CDR2 SYDVKM. J gave up 7 bases and V 6 bases, and 5 bases lay outside the gene matches. The CDR3 is 14 amino acids. Sequenced: peripheral blood. The gene calls are TRBV28 and TRBJ1-6; 8 bases agree with TRBD1. This sequence was found in a woman aged 18-29 years with acute or convalescent COVID-19. This CDR3 is CASSGQGWNSPLHF. CDR3 bases: TGTGCCAGCAGCGGACAGGGTTGGAATTCACCCCTCCACTTT.